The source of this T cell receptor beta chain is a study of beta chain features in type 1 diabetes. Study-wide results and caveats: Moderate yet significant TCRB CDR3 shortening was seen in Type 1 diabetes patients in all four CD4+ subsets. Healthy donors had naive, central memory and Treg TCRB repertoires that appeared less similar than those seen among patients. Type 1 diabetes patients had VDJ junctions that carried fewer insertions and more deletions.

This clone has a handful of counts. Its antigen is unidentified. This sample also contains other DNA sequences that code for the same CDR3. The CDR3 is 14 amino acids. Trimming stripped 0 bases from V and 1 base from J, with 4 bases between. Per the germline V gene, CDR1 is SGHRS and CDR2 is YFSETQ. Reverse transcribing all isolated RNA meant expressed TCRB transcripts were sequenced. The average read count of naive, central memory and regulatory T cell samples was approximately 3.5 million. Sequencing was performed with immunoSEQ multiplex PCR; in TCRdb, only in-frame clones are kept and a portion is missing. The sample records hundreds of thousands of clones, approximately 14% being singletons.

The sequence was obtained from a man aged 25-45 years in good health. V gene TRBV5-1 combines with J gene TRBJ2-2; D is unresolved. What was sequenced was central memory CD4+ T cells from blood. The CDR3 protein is CASSLGQNTGELFF. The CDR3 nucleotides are TGCGCCAGCAGCTTGGGGCAGAACACCGGGGAGCTGTTTTTT.